These 29 T cell receptor beta chains were sequenced from one sample in a study of T cells in Graves' hyperthyroidism and ophthalmopathy. Template material for amplifying TCR beta CDR3 regions consisted of RNA transcripts. The TCR CDR3 was amplified in a first-round RT-PCR using the HTBI primer set. TCRdb ran MiXCR on the multiplex PCR reads and lists one entry per CDR3 protein. Counted here are roughly 840,000 distinct CDR3 sequences, around 38% occurring once; the ten biggest clones make up about 8.9%. The sample comprised blood. The receptors were sampled from a man younger than 35 with Graves' hyperthyroidism.

This clonotype was counted between two and nine times. The chain links TRBV7-8 to TRBJ2-2; D is possibly TRBD1 (7 bases). The CDR3 runs 16 residues. Germline V lookup: CDR1 SGHVS, CDR2 FQNEAQ. Deletions cut 2 bases from V and 5 bases from J, with 15 bases between. The CDR3: CASSLPQGEETGELFF. The CDR3 DNA follows: TGTGCCAGCAGCTTACCTCAGGGGGAGGAGACCGGGGAGCTGTTTTTT.

This clonotype was detected many times. The V and J genes are TRBV7-8 and TRBJ1-3, with 9 bases aligning to TRBD1. Germline lookup yields CDR1 SGHVS and CDR2 FQNEAQ. The CDR3 covers 16 residues. The V and J ends lost 5 bases and 0 bases, in that order; junction bases with no gene match: 5. In DNA form, the CDR3 reads TGTGCCAGCAGCGGCCGGGACAGGGCCTCTGGAAACACCATATATTTT. Translated, it gives CASSGRDRASGNTIYF. The full variable domain, rest sourced from reference TRBV7-8 and TRBJ1-3, is GAGVSQSPRYKVAKRGQDVALRCDPISGHVSLFWYQQALGQGPEFLTYFQNEAQLDKSGLPSDRFFAERPEGSVSTLKIQRTQQEDSAVYLCASSGRDRASGNTIYFGEGSWLTVV.

This clonotype was found a few times. V usage is TRBV7-8 and J usage is TRBJ1-2; tentative D call: TRBD1 (6 bases). The CDR3 covers 13 residues. Germline CDR1 and CDR2: SGHVS and FQNEAQ. V was trimmed by 1 base and J by 7 bases, leaving 10 bases between them. The CDR3 sequence is CASSLVGGLGYTF. CDR3 sequence (DNA): TGTGCCAGCAGCTTAGTCGGGGGGCTTGGCTACACCTTC.

This clonotype appeared many times. V gene TRBV10-2 combines with J gene TRBJ1-1, with D hard to call. CDR1 WSHSY and CDR2 SAAADI come from the germline V gene. The CDR3 totals 14 residues. V was clipped by 5 bases and J by 1 base, with 11 bases between them. The CDR3 is CASSKQPRNTEAFF. The CDR3 bases are TGCGCCAGCAGTAAACAGCCTAGGAACACTGAAGCTTTCTTT.

This clonotype was observed a few times. The genes are TRBV10-3 and TRBJ2-2, with 8 bases identical to TRBD2. The germline V gene encodes CDR1 ENHRY and CDR2 SYGVKD. The CDR3 length is 15 residues. Trimming removed 10 bases from V and 4 bases from J; junction bases left unmatched: 11. The CDR3 bases are TGTGCCAGCAGCGGGGGACTGGTGAGCACCGGGGAGCTGTTTTTT. It is translated as CASSGGLVSTGELFF.

This clonotype has at least ten counts. This chain links TRBV19 with TRBJ1-1; 7 bases agree with TRBD1. J lost 1 base, V lost 6 bases, and 5 bases had no gene match. CDR3 length: 14 amino acids. Germline V lookup: CDR1 LNHDA, CDR2 SQIVND (reference sequence). CDR3 residues: CASRNRGRNTEAFF. The CDR3 DNA is TGTGCCAGTAGGAACAGGGGACGGAACACTGAAGCTTTCTTT. The full variable domain, in which reference TRBV19 and TRBJ1-1 provide the parts outside the CDR3, is DGGITQSPKYLFRKEGQNVTLSCEQNLNHDAMYWYRQDPGQGLRLIYYSQIVNDFQKGDIAEGYSVSREKKESFPLTVTSAQKNPTAFYLCASRNRGRNTEAFFGQGTRLTVV.

The chain links TRBV7-9 to TRBJ2-7, with TRBD2 as a possible D gene (5 bases). The length of the CDR3 is 15 residues. Per the germline V gene, CDR1 is SEHNR and CDR2 is FQNEAQ (reference sequence). V lost 7 bases and J lost 7, with 23 bases in between. CDR3 region: CASTFSGPGISEQYF. CDR3 coding DNA: TGTGCCAGCACTTTTTCTGGGCCGGGGATATCGGAGCAGTACTTC. The whole variable domain, remainder taken from reference TRBV7-9 and TRBJ2-7, is DTGVSQNPRHKITKRGQNVTFRCDPISEHNRLYWYRQTLGQGPEFLTYFQNEAQLEKSRLLSDRFSAERPKGSFSTLEIQRTEQGDSAMYLCASTFSGPGISEQYFGPGTRLTVT.

This clonotype was counted many times. The V gene is TRBV29-1, the J gene TRBJ2-2, with TRBD2 matching over 9 bases. CDR3 length: 14 residues. CDR1 SQVTM and CDR2 ANQGSEA come from the germline V gene. V was pared by 2 bases and J by 5 bases, with 3 bases of the junction left unmatched. Here the CDR3 reads CSVESLAGTGELFF. DNA of the CDR3: TGCAGCGTTGAAAGCCTAGCGGGAACCGGGGAGCTGTTTTTT.

The chain recombines TRBV29-1 with TRBJ1-1; 9 nucleotides agree with TRBD1. Trimming at V came to 6 bases and at J to 10 bases, leaving 9 bases not matched to a gene. The CDR3 totals 12 residues. Germline V CDR1 and CDR2: SQVTM, ANQGSEA. The CDR3 protein is CSVATGGTGAFF. Here the CDR3 DNA reads TGCAGCGTCGCAACAGGGGGCACAGGAGCTTTCTTT.

There are a few counts of this clonotype. The chain is built from TRBV6-5 and TRBJ1-1; no clear D. The CDR3 runs 13 residues. Trimming removed 7 bases at V and 2 bases at J, with 11 bases between. Germline loops: CDR1 MNHEY, CDR2 SVGAGI. CDR3 sequence reads: CASNLDINTEAFF. Here the CDR3 DNA reads TGTGCCAGCAACCTAGACATTAACACTGAAGCTTTCTTT.

A single count supports this clonotype. Sequence at one end of the junction differs from germline and may be a read error. The V gene is TRBV14, the J gene TRBJ2-7, with D maybe TRBD1 (5 bases). The germline gives CDR1 SGHDN, CDR2 FVKESK. The CDR3 is made up of 15 amino acids. Here the CDR3 DNA reads TGTGCCAGTACCCCTGGGGCAGGGCGGTCCTGCGAGCAGTACTTC. It encodes CASTPGAGRSCEQYF. Complete variable domain (other parts from reference TRBV14 and TRBJ2-7): EAGVTQFPSHSVIEKGQTVTLRCDPISGHDNLYWYRRVMGKEIKFLLHFVKESKQDESGMPNNRFLAERTGGTYSTLKVQPAELEDSGVYFCASTPGAGRSCEQYFGPGTRLTVT.

There are a few counts of this clonotype. The chain carries TRBV20-1 and TRBJ1-6; D is undetermined. This CDR3 contains 14 residues. The V end lost 6 bases, the J end lost 5 bases, and 14 bases lay between the germline ends. Germline CDR1 DFQATT, CDR2 SNEGSKA (reference sequence). In nucleotides, the CDR3 is TGCAGTGCCAGTAAGGGATCCAATAATTCACCCCTCCACTTT. Amino acid sequence: CSASKGSNNSPLHF.

This clonotype was seen at least ten times. This sequence joins TRBV10-3 and TRBJ2-2; the D gene is possibly TRBD1 (6 bases). This CDR3 is 15 amino acids long. The V end lost 4 bases, the J end lost 5 bases, and 14 bases lay between the germline ends. CDR1 and CDR2 from the germline V gene are ENHRY and SYGVKD. The CDR3 protein is CAISGDKGWTGELFF. CDR3 nucleotide sequence: TGTGCCATCAGTGGGGACAAAGGATGGACCGGGGAGCTGTTTTTT.

A few counts support this clonotype. J is TRBJ1-5 and V is TRBV19; D gene unclear. The CDR3 covers 13 residues. Germline V gene lookup returns CDR1 LNHDA and CDR2 SQIVND (reference sequence). V shed 7 bases and J shed 0 bases, with 7 bases lying between them. The CDR3 sequence is CASTGYSNQPQHF. CDR3 in DNA: TGTGCCAGTACCGGCTATAGCAATCAGCCCCAGCATTTT.

The rearrangement links TRBV6-5 to TRBJ1-3; TRBD1 aligns across 7 bases. Germline assignment: CDR1 MNHEY and CDR2 SVGAGI. The CDR3 covers 14 residues. J gave up 2 bases and V 2 bases, and 0 bases lay outside the gene matches. CDR3 region: CASSYDRAGNTIYF. Written as DNA, the CDR3 is TGTGCCAGCAGTTACGACAGGGCTGGAAACACCATATATTTT.

The DNA for the CDR3 is TGTGCCAGCAGTCCAAGAAGTAGACAGGGCGCCGGCTACACCTTC. Its protein is CASSPRSRQGAGYTF. The genes are TRBV6-1 and TRBJ1-2, with TRBD1 identical over 7 bases. The CDR3 runs 15 residues. Trimming cost V 5 bases and J 8 bases; bases outside gene matches: 14. The germline V gene encodes CDR1 MNHNS and CDR2 SASEGT.

This chain joins TRBV25-1 and TRBJ2-3; D ambiguous. The CDR3 extends over 13 amino acids. Germline lookup yields CDR1 MGHDK and CDR2 SYGVNS. V lost 4 bases and J 2 bases, leaving 7 bases between the germline ends. CDR3 coding DNA: TGTGCCAGCAGTGTCGGTGTCACAGATACGCAGTATTTT. It encodes CASSVGVTDTQYF.

This chain joins TRBV5-1 and TRBJ1-6; the D gene is possibly TRBD1 (5 bases). There are 16 residues in the CDR3. The germline V gene encodes CDR1 SGHRS and CDR2 YFSETQ. Trimming removed 0 bases from V and 7 bases from J, with 14 bases in between. CDR3 in DNA: TGCGCCAGCAGCTTGGATTCGGGGCAGCGGAATTCACCCCTCCACTTT. It is translated as CASSLDSGQRNSPLHF. The full variable domain, with the rest looked up from reference TRBV5-1 and TRBJ1-6, is KAGVTQTPRYLIKTRGQQVTLSCSPISGHRSVSWYQQTPGQGLQFLFEYFSETQRNKGNFPGRFSGRQFSNSRSEMNVSTLELGDSALYLCASSLDSGQRNSPLHFGNGTRLTVT.

V and J are TRBV19 and TRBJ1-5; 7 nucleotides match TRBD1. Per the germline V gene, CDR1 is LNHDA and CDR2 is SQIVND (reference sequence). V was clipped by 8 bases and J by 4 bases; unmatched bases: 8. The CDR3 is 14 residues long. The CDR3 here is CASQGGWPNQPQHF. The CDR3 DNA is TGTGCCAGTCAGGGGGGGTGGCCAAATCAGCCCCAGCATTTT. Drawing the rest from reference TRBV19 and TRBJ1-5, the complete variable domain is DGGITQSPKYLFRKEGQNVTLSCEQNLNHDAMYWYRQDPGQGLRLIYYSQIVNDFQKGDIAEGYSVSREKKESFPLTVTSAQKNPTAFYLCASQGGWPNQPQHFGDGTRLSIL.

This chain connects TRBV6-5 to TRBJ2-5; D is unresolved. Trimming left V 0 bases short and J 4 bases short, with 9 bases between. The V gene's germline CDR1 is MNHEY and CDR2 SVGAGI. The CDR3 length is 14 residues. CDR3 in amino acids: CASSYSEVLETQYF. The CDR3 nucleotides are TGTGCCAGCAGTTACTCAGAGGTCCTAGAGACCCAGTACTTC.

The CDR3 region is CASSPTASSYNSPLHF. CDR3 nucleotide sequence: TGTGCCAGCTCACCGACAGCAAGCTCCTATAATTCACCCCTCCACTTT. The gene calls are TRBV2 and TRBJ1-6; tentative D call: TRBD1 (5 bases). Per germline, CDR1 SNHLY and CDR2 FYNNEI. The CDR3 covers 16 residues. V gave up 8 bases and J gave up 0 bases, with 14 bases separating them.

The V call is TRBV19, the J call TRBJ2-2; D remains ambiguous. The CDR3 totals 14 residues. CDR1 LNHDA and CDR2 SQIVND come from the germline V gene (reference sequence). Trimming removed 4 bases at V and 6 bases at J, with 12 bases between. The CDR3 loop reads CASSTPLYAGELFF. In nucleotides, the CDR3 is TGTGCCAGTAGTACTCCATTATACGCCGGGGAGCTGTTTTTT.

V usage is TRBV29-1 and J usage is TRBJ1-2, with TRBD1 matching over 10 bases. V shed 4 bases, J shed 6 bases, and the junction held 11 bases outside the gene matches. Per germline, CDR1 SQVTM and CDR2 ANQGSEA. The CDR3 runs to 15 residues. The CDR3 loop reads CSVGGSGTGEDGYTF. The CDR3 region has the DNA TGCAGCGTTGGAGGATCCGGGACAGGGGAAGATGGCTACACCTTC.

This clonotype has just a few counts. The rearrangement joins TRBV6-5 to TRBJ1-1; D perhaps matches TRBD1 (5 bases). With 1 base removed from V and 2 bases from J, the gap between germline ends came to 8 bases. CDR3 length: 14 amino acids. Germline CDR1 MNHEY, CDR2 SVGAGI. CDR3 coding DNA: TGTGCCAGCAGTTACTTGGGGCCAAACACTGAAGCTTTCTTT. Encoded protein: CASSYLGPNTEAFF.

This clonotype was detected ten times or more. The chain carries TRBV5-1 and TRBJ1-3; D not certain. V was shortened by 3 bases and J by 3 bases, with 7 bases between the two germline ends. CDR3 length: 13 residues. Germline lookup yields CDR1 SGHRS and CDR2 YFSETQ. CDR3 in DNA: TGCGCCAGCAGCTCGGGAGATGGAAACACCATATATTTT. Its translation: CASSSGDGNTIYF.

This clonotype was observed a few times. This chain joins TRBV6-1 and TRBJ1-5; D gene uncertain. Deletions cut 6 bases from V and 6 bases from J, with 9 bases between. Germline V gene data show CDR1 as MNHNS and CDR2 as SASEGT. CDR3 length equals 12 residues. As DNA, the CDR3 is TGTGCCAGCAGCCCACGGCGTCAGCCCCAGCATTTT. This codes for CASSPRRQPQHF.

This clonotype was observed a handful of times. The V call is TRBV7-9, the J call TRBJ2-2; 8 bases align to TRBD1. The CDR3 is 16 residues long. V shed 5 bases, J shed 6 bases, and the junction held 11 bases outside the gene matches. Germline V gives CDR1 SEHNR, CDR2 FQNEAQ (reference sequence). The CDR3 region has the DNA TGTGCCAGCAGCCTCGGGACAGGAGGAACCTCCGGGGAGCTGTTTTTT. Amino acid sequence: CASSLGTGGTSGELFF.

This chain connects TRBV20-1 to TRBJ1-2; D remains unclear. Looked up from germline, CDR1 is DFQATT and CDR2 is SNEGSKA (reference sequence). Trimming removed 7 bases at V and 2 bases at J, with 14 bases between. The CDR3 is 13 amino acids. The CDR3 here is CSVRAPKNYGYTF. DNA of the CDR3: TGCAGTGTCCGCGCGCCAAAGAACTATGGCTACACCTTC.

The rearrangement joins TRBV15 to TRBJ1-5, with D possibly TRBD1 on 6 matching bases. Trimming removed 0 bases at V and 7 bases at J, with 13 bases between. The CDR3 is 15 residues long. The germline gives CDR1 LNHNV, CDR2 YYDKDF (reference sequence). The chain's CDR3 is CATSRDNDRPQPQHF. CDR3 in DNA: TGTGCCACCAGCAGAGATAACGACAGGCCACAGCCCCAGCATTTT.